A single sample gave rise to the 20 T cell receptor beta chains below, sequenced in a study of blood T cell repertoires in COVID-19. Assay used: immunoSEQ multiplex PCR; TCRdb lists only in-frame clones, some missing. The sample yields a few hundred thousand clones, approximately 86% seen once. The sequenced sample consisted of peripheral blood. The receptors stem from a man between 35 and 55 years old who had recovered from COVID-19.

The CDR3 nucleotides read TGTGCCAGCAGCCTCTTCGGAGCGGGAGAGCTGTTTTTT. Protein sequence: CASSLFGAGELFF. The chain uses TRBV28 and TRBJ2-2, with 7 bases matching TRBD2. Trimming took 6 bases from V and 11 from J; bases not matched to a gene: 9. CDR1 and CDR2 (germline): MDHEN, SYDVKM. The CDR3 runs to 13 residues.

This clone was seen only once. The V and J genes are TRBV11-2 and TRBJ2-3; 14 bases map to TRBD2. CDR1 and CDR2 (germline): SGHAT, FQNNGV. CDR3 length: 16 amino acids. The V gene end was trimmed by 3 bases and the J gene end by 6 bases; junction bases not matched to a gene: 5. The CDR3 reads CASSFRTSGGRDTQYF. CDR3 sequence (DNA): TGTGCCAGCAGCTTCCGGACTAGCGGGGGGAGGGATACGCAGTATTTT.

The chain has TRBV3-1 (or the pseudogene TRBV3-2) and TRBJ2-1; D remains unclear. The CDR3 runs 16 residues. The V and J ends lost 3 bases and 0 bases respectively, with 12 bases between them. Germline V gene lookup returns CDR1 LGHDT and CDR2 YNNKEL (reference sequence). CDR3 in DNA: TGTGCCAGCAGCCACCTTCCTATCCCCTCCTACAATGAGCAGTTCTTC. The encoded protein is CASSHLPIPSYNEQFF.

This chain connects TRBV5-1 to TRBJ2-5, with 10 bases identical to TRBD2. The CDR3 covers 18 residues. The J segment lost 4 bases and the V segment lost 4 bases, leaving 16 bases of the junction unmatched. Germline CDR1 reads SGHRS; CDR2 reads YFSETQ. The CDR3: CASSPGIAGGSSGETQYF. Here the CDR3 DNA reads TGCGCCAGCAGCCCCGGGATAGCGGGGGGATCTTCGGGAGAGACCCAGTACTTC.

The V and J genes are TRBV7-9 and TRBJ1-2, with 9 bases fitting TRBD1. The CDR3 is 17 amino acids. CDR1 is SEHNR and CDR2 is FQNEAQ in the germline V gene (reference sequence). Losses at the gene ends were 5 bases for V and 2 bases for J; bases not matched to a gene: 12. In nucleotides, the CDR3 is TGTGCCAGCAGCCTAATCCTCGGGACAGGGCTGAACTATGGCTACACCTTC. Translated: CASSLILGTGLNYGYTF.

The rearrangement links TRBV5-4 to TRBJ1-1; 7 bases map to TRBD1. The CDR3 extends over 15 amino acids. The germline V gene encodes CDR1 SGHNT and CDR2 YYREEE (reference sequence). With 4 bases clipped from V and 0 bases from J, the junction kept 6 bases outside the gene matches. The DNA of the CDR3 is TGTGCCAGCAGCCCCCCGACAGGGTTGAACACTGAAGCTTTCTTT. Residues: CASSPPTGLNTEAFF.

V usage is TRBV7-8 and J usage is TRBJ1-1, with D possibly matching TRBD1 (6 bases). The CDR3 is made up of 14 amino acids. Trimming removed 5 bases from V and 4 bases from J, with 14 bases in between. CDR1 is SGHVS and CDR2 is FQNEAQ in the germline V gene. CDR3 DNA: TGTGCCAGCAGCGCGCAGGGGTTTAGCACTGAAGCTTTCTTT. This codes for CASSAQGFSTEAFF.

The chain joins TRBV24-1 to TRBJ2-7; the match to TRBD2 covers 8 bases. CDR1 is KGHDR, CDR2 SFDVKD, per germline. V dropped 12 bases and J dropped 8; count of bases not matched to a gene: 14. CDR3 length: 13 amino acids. The CDR3 DNA sequence: TGTGCCTCACGGCGGGAGGTTTCTCAGAAGCAGTACTTC. Protein: CASRREVSQKQYF.

The rearrangement links TRBV7-9 to TRBJ2-3; 9 nucleotides align to TRBD1. V was pared by 4 bases and J by 4 bases, with 0 bases of the junction left unmatched. The CDR3 covers 13 residues. The germline CDR1 and CDR2 sequences are SEHNR and FQNEAQ (reference sequence). The DNA for the CDR3 is TGTGCCAGCAGCTGGACAGGGGCAGATACGCAGTATTTT. Amino acids: CASSWTGADTQYF.

The chain is built from TRBV29-1 and TRBJ1-5; D not resolved. V was clipped by 7 bases and J by 0 bases, with 10 bases between them. The CDR3 contains 13 residues. Germline CDR1 is SQVTM and CDR2 is ANQGSEA. Written as DNA, the CDR3 is TGCAGCGCCTCACATGGTAGCAATCAGCCCCAGCATTTT. This encodes CSASHGSNQPQHF.

This clone was counted a few times. CDR3 residues: CASSVGLAGSYEQYF. CDR3 DNA: TGTGCCAGCAGCGTTGGACTAGCGGGGTCCTACGAGCAGTACTTC. The chain recombines TRBV5-4 with TRBJ2-7; 12 positions agree with TRBD2. From germline, CDR1 is SGHNT and CDR2 YYREEE (reference sequence). The CDR3 has 15 residues. Trimming at V came to 4 bases and at J to 1 base, leaving 3 bases not matched to a gene.

The CDR3 coding sequence is TGTGCCAGCAGCCCCCGGCGGGGGCTCTACGAGCAGTACTTC. Translation: CASSPRRGLYEQYF. The chain combines TRBV7-8 with TRBJ2-7; perhaps TRBD2 as D (7 bases). V shed 5 bases and J shed 3 bases, with 14 bases lying between them. This CDR3 contains 14 residues. Looked up from germline, CDR1 is SGHVS and CDR2 is FQNEAQ.

The V gene is TRBV2, the J gene TRBJ1-5; D gene uncertain. The CDR3 has 16 residues. V was clipped by 5 bases and J by 6 bases, with 20 bases between them. From germline, CDR1 is SNHLY and CDR2 FYNNEI. CDR3 region: CASSYPATGGFQPQHF. CDR3 in DNA: TGTGCCAGCAGTTACCCGGCGACCGGAGGGTTTCAGCCCCAGCATTTT.

The sample holds one count of this clone. The CDR3 DNA sequence: TGCGCCAGCAGCCCGGGACAGGGCAATCAGCCCCAGCATTTT. It yields the protein CASSPGQGNQPQHF. This chain uses TRBV5-1 with TRBJ1-5, with 8 nucleotides matching TRBD1. V lost 4 bases to trimming and J lost 2 bases; unmatched junction nucleotides: 2. This CDR3 has 14 amino acids. Germline V gives CDR1 SGHRS, CDR2 YFSETQ.

The V call is TRBV7-2, the J call TRBJ2-1; 7 bases fit TRBD2. Germline CDR1 and CDR2: SGHTA and FQGNSA. The CDR3 extends over 15 amino acids. V lost 3 bases to trimming and J lost 1 base; unmatched junction nucleotides: 3. CDR3 DNA: TGTGCCAGCAGCTTTGGGCGGGAGTCCTACAATGAGCAGTTCTTC. It specifies CASSFGRESYNEQFF.

This chain joins TRBV10-3 and TRBJ1-4; 8 bases are shared with TRBD1. The V gene end was trimmed by 6 bases and the J gene end by 7 bases; junction bases not matched to a gene: 7. CDR3 length equals 14 residues. Germline-derived CDR1 and CDR2 are ENHRY and SYGVKD. CDR3: CAIRSQGAGEKLFF. The DNA for the CDR3 is TGTGCCATCAGATCCCAGGGGGCGGGTGAAAAACTGTTTTTT.

V gene TRBV19 combines with J gene TRBJ2-5; D ambiguous. Trimming removed 4 bases from V and 1 base from J, with 7 bases in between. The germline gives CDR1 LNHDA, CDR2 SQIVND (reference sequence). The CDR3 runs 13 residues. The chain's CDR3 is CASSSEPQETQYF. The CDR3 DNA follows: TGTGCCAGTAGTAGCGAGCCCCAAGAGACCCAGTACTTC.

The chain combines TRBV5-6 with TRBJ1-2; 10 bases agree with TRBD1. V lost 4 bases, J lost 8 bases, and 8 bases stayed unmatched. The germline gives CDR1 SGHDT, CDR2 YYEEEE. This CDR3 is 14 amino acids long. CDR3 DNA sequence: TGTGCCAGCAGCGGGTTGACAGGGGGCGGAGGCTACACCTTC. This sequence encodes CASSGLTGGGGYTF.

This clone was seen just once. The chain is built from TRBV5-4 and TRBJ1-2, with D perhaps TRBD1 (6 bases). Germline V gene sequence: CDR1 SGHNT, CDR2 YYREEE (reference sequence). With 3 bases removed from V and 7 bases from J, the gap between germline ends came to 16 bases. This CDR3 contains 14 residues. The CDR3 DNA follows: TGTGCCAGCAGCTCGAGCCCAGGGGCATTTGGCTACACCTTC. It encodes CASSSSPGAFGYTF.

J is TRBJ2-3 and V is TRBV7-9; TRBD2 matches at 7 bases. The length of the CDR3 is 14 residues. CDR1 and CDR2 from the germline V gene are SEHNR and FQNEAQ (reference sequence). V shed 6 bases, J shed 3 bases, and the junction held 6 bases outside the gene matches. CDR3 region: CASSGRTRTDTQYF. CDR3 bases: TGTGCCAGCAGTGGGAGGACTAGGACAGATACGCAGTATTTT.